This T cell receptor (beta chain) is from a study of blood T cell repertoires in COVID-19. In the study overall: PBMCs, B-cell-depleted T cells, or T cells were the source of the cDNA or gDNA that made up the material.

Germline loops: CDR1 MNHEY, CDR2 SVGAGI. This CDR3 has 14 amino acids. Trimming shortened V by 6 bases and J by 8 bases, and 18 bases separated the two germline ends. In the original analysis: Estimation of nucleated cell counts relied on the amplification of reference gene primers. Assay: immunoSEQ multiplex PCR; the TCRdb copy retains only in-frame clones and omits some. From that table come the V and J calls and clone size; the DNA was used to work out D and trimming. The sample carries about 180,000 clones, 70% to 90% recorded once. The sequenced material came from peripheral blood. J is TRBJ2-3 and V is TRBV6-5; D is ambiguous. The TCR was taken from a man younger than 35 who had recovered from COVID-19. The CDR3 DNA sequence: TGTGCCAGCAGCCCCTCCGGGTCCCCCGGTACGCAGTATTTT. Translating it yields CASSPSGSPGTQYF.